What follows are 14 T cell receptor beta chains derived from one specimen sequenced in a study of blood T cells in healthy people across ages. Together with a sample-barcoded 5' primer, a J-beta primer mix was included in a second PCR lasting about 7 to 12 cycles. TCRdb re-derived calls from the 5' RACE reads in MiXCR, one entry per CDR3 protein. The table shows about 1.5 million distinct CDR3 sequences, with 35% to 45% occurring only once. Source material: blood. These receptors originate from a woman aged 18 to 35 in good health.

Here the CDR3 DNA reads TGTGCCAGCAGCTTAGAAGCGTTTAAGTACTTC. Its translation: CASSLEAFKYF. The chain joins TRBV11-2 to TRBJ2-5; D gene unclear. CDR1 is SGHAT and CDR2 is FQNNGV in the germline V gene. V dropped 0 bases and J dropped 12 bases, with 8 bases sitting between them. The CDR3 contains 11 residues.

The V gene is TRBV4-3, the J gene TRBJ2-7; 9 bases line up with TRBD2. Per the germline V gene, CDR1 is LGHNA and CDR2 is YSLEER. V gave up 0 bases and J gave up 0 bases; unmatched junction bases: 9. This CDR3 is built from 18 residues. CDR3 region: CASSQEWVAGVSSYEQYF. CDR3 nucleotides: TGCGCCAGCAGCCAAGAATGGGTAGCGGGAGTGAGCTCCTACGAGCAGTACTTC.

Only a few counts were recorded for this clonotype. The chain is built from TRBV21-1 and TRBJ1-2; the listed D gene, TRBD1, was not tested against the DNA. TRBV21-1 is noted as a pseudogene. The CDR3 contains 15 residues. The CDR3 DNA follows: TGTGCCAGCAGCAACCTCAGGGGGCTCACTTATGGCTACACCTTC. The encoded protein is CASSNLRGLTYGYTF.

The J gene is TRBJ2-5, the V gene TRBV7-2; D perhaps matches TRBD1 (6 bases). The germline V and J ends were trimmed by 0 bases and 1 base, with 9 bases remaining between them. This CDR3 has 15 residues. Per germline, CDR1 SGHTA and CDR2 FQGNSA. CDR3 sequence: CASSLASDSQETQYF. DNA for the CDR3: TGTGCCAGCAGCTTAGCATCGGACAGCCAAGAGACCCAGTACTTC.

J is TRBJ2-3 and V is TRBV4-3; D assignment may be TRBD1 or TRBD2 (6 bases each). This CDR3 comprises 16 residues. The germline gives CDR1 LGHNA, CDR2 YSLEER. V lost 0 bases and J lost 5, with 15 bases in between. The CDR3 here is CASSQEGSGGGDTQYF. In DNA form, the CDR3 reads TGCGCCAGCAGCCAAGAAGGTTCCGGGGGCGGAGATACGCAGTATTTT.

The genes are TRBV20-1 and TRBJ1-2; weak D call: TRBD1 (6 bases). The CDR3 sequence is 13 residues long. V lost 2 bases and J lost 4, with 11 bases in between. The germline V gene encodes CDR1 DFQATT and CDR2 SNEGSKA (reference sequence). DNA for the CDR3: TGCAGTGCTAGACGGGACACACGCTATGGCTACACCTTC. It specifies CSARRDTRYGYTF.

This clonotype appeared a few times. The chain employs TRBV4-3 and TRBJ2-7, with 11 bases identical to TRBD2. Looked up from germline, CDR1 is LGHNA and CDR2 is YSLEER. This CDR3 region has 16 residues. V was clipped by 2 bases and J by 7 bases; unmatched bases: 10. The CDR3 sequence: CASSQIVAGGNNEQYF. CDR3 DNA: TGCGCCAGCAGCCAAATCGTAGCGGGAGGGAACAATGAGCAGTACTTC.

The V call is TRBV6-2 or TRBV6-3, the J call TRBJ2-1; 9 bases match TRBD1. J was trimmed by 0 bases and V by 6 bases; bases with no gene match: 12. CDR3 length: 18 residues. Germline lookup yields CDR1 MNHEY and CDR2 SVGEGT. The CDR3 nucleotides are TGTGCCAGCAGCGCCTGGGGGACAGGGCCCCGCTCCTACAATGAGCAGTTCTTC. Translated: CASSAWGTGPRSYNEQFF.

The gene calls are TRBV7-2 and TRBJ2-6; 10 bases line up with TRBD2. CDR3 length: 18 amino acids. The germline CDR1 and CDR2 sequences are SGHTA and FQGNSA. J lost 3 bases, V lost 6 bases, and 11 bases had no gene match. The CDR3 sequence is CASSLHPAGGLGANVLTF. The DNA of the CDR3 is TGTGCCAGCAGTCTTCACCCAGCGGGGGGGCTTGGGGCCAACGTCCTGACTTTC. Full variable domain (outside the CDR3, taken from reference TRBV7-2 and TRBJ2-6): GAGVSQSPSNKVTEKGKDVELRCDPISGHTALYWYRQSLGQGLEFLIYFQGNSAPDKSGLPSDRFSAERTGGSVSTLTIQRTQQEDSAVYLCASSLHPAGGLGANVLTFGAGSRLTVL.

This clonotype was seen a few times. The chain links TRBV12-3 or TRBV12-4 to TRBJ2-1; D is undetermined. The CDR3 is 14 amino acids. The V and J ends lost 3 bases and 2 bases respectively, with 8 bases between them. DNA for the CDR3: TGTGCCAGCAGTTTGGAGTCAGCCTACAATGAGCAGTTCTTC. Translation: CASSLESAYNEQFF.

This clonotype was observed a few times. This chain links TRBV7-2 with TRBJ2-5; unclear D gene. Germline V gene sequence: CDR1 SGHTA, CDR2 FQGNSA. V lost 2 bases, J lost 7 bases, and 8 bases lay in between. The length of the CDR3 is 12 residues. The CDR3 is CASSLYGPTQYF. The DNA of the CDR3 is TGTGCCAGCAGCTTATATGGGCCGACCCAGTACTTC.

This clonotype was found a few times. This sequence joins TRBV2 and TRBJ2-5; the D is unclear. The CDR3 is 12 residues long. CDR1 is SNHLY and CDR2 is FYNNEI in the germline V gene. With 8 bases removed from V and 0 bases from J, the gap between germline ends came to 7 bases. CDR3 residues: CASCKDQETQYF. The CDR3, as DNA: TGTGCCAGCTGCAAAGACCAAGAGACCCAGTACTTC.

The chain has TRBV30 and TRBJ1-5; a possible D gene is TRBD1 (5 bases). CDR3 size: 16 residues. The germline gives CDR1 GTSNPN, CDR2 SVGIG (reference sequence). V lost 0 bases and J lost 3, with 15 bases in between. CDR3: CAWSVRVGTNNQPQHF. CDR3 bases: TGTGCCTGGAGTGTACGAGTGGGGACGAACAATCAGCCCCAGCATTTT.

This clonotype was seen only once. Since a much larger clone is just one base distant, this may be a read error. The CDR3 is CASSLVAGNEKLFF. CDR3 in DNA: TGTGCCAGCAGCTTAGTCGCAGGGAATGAAAAACTGTTTTTT. The chain uses TRBV7-2 and TRBJ1-4; perhaps TRBD1 as D (5 bases). Trimming left V 1 base short and J 5 bases short, with 8 bases between. Germline V gene lookup returns CDR1 SGHTA and CDR2 FQGNSA. CDR3 length: 14 residues.